The present entry profiles one TCR beta chain with its context. V lost 4 bases and J 3 bases, leaving 15 bases between the germline ends. The CDR3 runs 15 residues. Looked up from germline, CDR1 is MGHRA and CDR2 is YSYEKL. Previously described methods and listed TCR primers were used for bulk TCR libraries. Each CDR3 protein is one row after TCRdb ran MiXCR on the PCR reads. The sample yields about 630,000 distinct CDR3 sequences, 25% seen once. The record originates from a study of molecular identifiers for immune sequencing clone quantification. For the study at large: Replicate experiments divided RNA from roughly 21,000 or 96,000 naive CD8 cells into five parts and sequenced four.

The rearrangement uses TRBV4-1 and TRBJ1-1; no definite D call. The source material was naive CD8+ T cells from blood, with Jurkat cell RNA spiked in. Subset denoted: FACS-sorted CD8+CD4-CCR7+CD45RA+ naive T cells. This sequence originates from a human donor in good health. Some libraries in this study had Jurkat cell RNA spiked in. The CDR3 is CASSPTPKPYTEAFF. In DNA, the CDR3 is TGCGCCAGCAGCCCCACCCCGAAACCCTACACTGAAGCTTTCTTT.